The TCR beta chain described here comes from a study of identical twins. Broader study findings: When twins shared out-of-frame alpha sequences, those sequences had excess low generation probability.

For this clonotype: Its target is unknown.

The CDR3 extends over 15 amino acids. Germline CDR1 is DFQATT and CDR2 is SNEGSKA (reference sequence). J gave up 4 bases and V 0 bases, and 4 bases lay outside the gene matches. TCRdb reprocessed the 5' RACE reads with MiXCR, giving one entry per CDR3 protein. This table has about 240,000 distinct CDR3 sequences, 7.5% appearing once. The same data also contributed to another study, on yellow fever vaccine responses in identical twins.

This receptor was identified in a woman under 30 in good health. The sample consisted of CD8+ T cells sorted from blood. The J gene is TRBJ2-7, the V gene TRBV20-1; 12 nucleotides agree with TRBD2. The CDR3: CSARDTLAGGYEQYF. The CDR3, as DNA: TGCAGTGCTAGAGATACCCTAGCGGGAGGGTACGAGCAGTACTTC.